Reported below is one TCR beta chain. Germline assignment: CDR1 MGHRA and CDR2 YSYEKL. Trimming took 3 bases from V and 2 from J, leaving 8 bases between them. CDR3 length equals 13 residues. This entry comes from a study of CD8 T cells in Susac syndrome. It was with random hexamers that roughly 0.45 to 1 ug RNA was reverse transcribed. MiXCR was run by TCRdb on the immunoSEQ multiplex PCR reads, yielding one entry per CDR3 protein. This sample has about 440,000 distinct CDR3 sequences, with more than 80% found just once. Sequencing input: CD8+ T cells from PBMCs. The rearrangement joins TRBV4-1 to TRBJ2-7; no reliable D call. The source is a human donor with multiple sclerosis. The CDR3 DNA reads TGCGCCAGCAGCCACGCCCGGGCCTACGAGCAGTACTTC. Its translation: CASSHARAYEQYF.